Included here is one T cell receptor beta chain sequence, with context. This entry comes from a study of blood T cell repertoires in COVID-19. For the study at large: PBMCs, B-cell-depleted T cells, or T cells provided the cDNA or gDNA that made up the material.

V was shortened by 2 bases and J by 0 bases, with 21 bases between the two germline ends. The germline gives CDR1 SNHLY, CDR2 FYNNEI. This CDR3 is 19 amino acids long. Sequenced by immunoSEQ multiplex PCR; TCRdb stores in-frame clones only, minus some. Of about 70,000 clones in the sample, over 60% were seen once. Sequenced input: peripheral blood. The receptor's source is a woman older than 75 with active or convalescent COVID-19. The chain joins TRBV2 to TRBJ2-3; TRBD2 might be the D (6 bases). The CDR3 protein is CASSESLLGLADSTDTQYF. The CDR3 DNA reads TGTGCCAGCAGTGAATCATTATTGGGGTTAGCGGATAGCACAGATACGCAGTATTTT.